This T cell receptor beta chain was recovered during a study of identifying expanded T cells in peripheral blood. General study points: Roughly 1.2 clones differed between technical replicates, versus around 15 and 19 over time. Roughly two-week clone count variance significantly increased as total template count grew.

During the collection period, no donor immune events like infections were recorded. Worth noting for this clone: Antigen unknown.

The CDR3 has 9 amino acids. V shed 5 bases and J shed 5 bases, with 1 base lying between them. Looked up from germline, CDR1 is ENHRY and CDR2 is SYGVKD. TCRdb keeps only in-frame clones here, not all; method: immunoSEQ multiplex PCR. The data contain about 91,000 clones, 88% of them singletons. The sample taken for sequencing was blood. The clonotype originates from a person between 18 and 75 years old in good health. The chain is built from TRBV10-3 and TRBJ2-7; D is ambiguous. CDR3 sequence (DNA): TGTGCCATCAGTCACGAGCAGTACTTC. Its protein is CAISHEQYF.